The clone carrying this TCR beta chain was seen repeatedly, ten times or more. What it binds is unknown. A read error may account for a junction end that differs from germline. The sample comes from a study of post-analysis software for immune sequencing data. At the level of the study: Courses of disease covered relapsing-remitting, secondary progressive and progressive-relapsing multiple sclerosis.

Broader study findings: Elevated frequency relative to controls characterized roughly five TRBV segments in patients, TRBV5-6, TRBV5-1 and TRBV20-1 among them. Batch-matched samples strongly co-clustered by F measure. Controls' normalized Chao1 diversity significantly exceeded that of multiple sclerosis patients.

TCR beta cDNA libraries included unique molecular identifiers. Input of 1 to 10 million T cells yielded 450,000 to 550,000 cDNA molecules. TCRdb redid the calling of the PCR reads with MiXCR, one entry per CDR3 protein. The sample consists of about 620,000 distinct CDR3 sequences, 40% to 50% of them appearing once. Germline-derived CDR1 and CDR2 are SGHRS and YFSETQ. CDR3 length equals 13 residues. This clonotype was sampled from a girl aged 10 to 17 with multiple sclerosis. V is TRBV5-1 and J is TRBJ1-2; D is unclear. Sequenced: blood. The CDR3 loop reads CASSSTGNYGYTF. As DNA, the CDR3 is TGTGCCAGCAGCTCCACGGGCAACTATGGCTACACCTTC.